These 8 T cell receptor beta chains were sequenced from one sample in a study of blood T cells in healthy people across ages (dated by TCRdb to between 2014 and 2017). Library method: 5' RACE. The listed sequencing device is Illumina HiSeq 2500. A second roughly 6 to 11 cycle PCR used a sample-barcoded 5' primer and a J-beta primer mix. Using fastp trimming at Q25 and MiXCR clonotype assembly, TCRdb reanalyzed the public sequencing data and kept in-frame beta chains. Rows with one shared CDR3 protein collapse into an entry with the most common genes and DNA. Within this sample are over 1,200,000 distinct CDR3 sequences, with roughly 59% of them counted one time only. The top ten hold under 8.5% of the sample. What was sequenced was blood. The receptors stem from a man in his late teens or twenties in good health.

There are a few counts of this clonotype. The chain joins TRBV29-1 to TRBJ2-1; D not certain. The germline gives CDR1 SQVTM, CDR2 ANQGSEA. The CDR3 length is 14 residues. Trimming removed 5 bases from V and 0 bases from J, with 11 bases in between. The CDR3 DNA follows: TGCAGCGTTAAATCGCCCCTCTCCTACAATGAGCAGTTCTTC. Translated, it gives CSVKSPLSYNEQFF.

The genes are TRBV27 and TRBJ1-2, with D unclear. CDR3 length: 17 residues. Germline loops: CDR1 MNHEY, CDR2 SMNVEV (reference sequence). V was clipped by 1 base and J by 2 bases, with 17 bases between them. Here the CDR3 reads CASSLLPIGPQNYGYTF. The CDR3 nucleotides read TGTGCCAGCAGTTTATTGCCTATCGGGCCGCAAAACTATGGCTACACCTTC.

The chain couples TRBV6-1 to TRBJ1-2; possible D gene TRBD1, 6 bases. This CDR3 contains 14 residues. Per the germline V gene, CDR1 is MNHNS and CDR2 is SASEGT. The V end was cut by 3 bases, the J end by 0 bases, with 8 bases between. CDR3 nucleotides: TGTGCCAGCAGTGAGGGGGGGCCTAACTATGGCTACACCTTC. The encoded protein is CASSEGGPNYGYTF.

Points on this clonotype: The germline gene is not matched at one end of the junction; a read error may be the cause. The chain uses TRBV5-6 and TRBJ1-2; unclear D gene. Germline CDR1 SGHDT, CDR2 YYEEEE. The CDR3 totals 16 residues. CDR3 sequence (DNA): TGTGCCGGCAGCTGGAATATAGATGCTCTAGGGAACGGCTACACCTTC. It specifies CAGSWNIDALGNGYTF.

The chain has TRBV4-1 and TRBJ2-7; 7 bases map to TRBD1. The CDR3 runs to 17 residues. Germline V CDR1 and CDR2: MGHRA, YSYEKL. After removal of 0 bases from V and 2 bases from J, the junction contained 10 bases not matched to a gene. The CDR3 protein is CASSQDQQTGWTYEQYF. The CDR3 bases are TGCGCCAGCAGCCAAGACCAACAGACAGGGTGGACCTACGAGCAGTACTTC.

The chain uses TRBV5-1 and TRBJ2-1; maybe TRBD2 (6 bases). The germline gives CDR1 SGHRS, CDR2 YFSETQ. V gave up 7 bases and J gave up 3 bases, with 20 bases separating them. The length of the CDR3 is 16 residues. CDR3: CASYPGDPINYNEQFF. As DNA, the CDR3 is TGCGCCAGCTACCCGGGAGATCCCATTAACTACAATGAGCAGTTCTTC.

The genes are TRBV20-1 and TRBJ2-1, with 12 bases aligning to TRBD2. There are 14 residues in the CDR3. CDR1 is DFQATT, CDR2 SNEGSKA, per germline (reference sequence). V was clipped by 1 base and J by 8 bases; unmatched bases: 3. CDR3 sequence: CSARGLAGVHEQFF. In DNA form, the CDR3 reads TGCAGTGCTAGAGGACTAGCGGGGGTCCATGAGCAGTTCTTC.

The genes are TRBV4-3 and TRBJ1-6; maybe TRBD1 (5 bases). The CDR3 is made up of 15 amino acids. Germline V lookup: CDR1 LGHNA, CDR2 YSLEER. Trimming stripped 1 base from V and 4 bases from J, with 8 bases between. DNA of the CDR3: TGCGCCAGCAGCCAAGGCAGGGCTTATAATTCACCCCTCCACTTT. Amino acid sequence: CASSQGRAYNSPLHF.